The present T cell receptor (beta chain) was sequenced within a study of OX40 agonist ivuxolimab in advanced cancers. For context, the study as a whole: Ivuxolimab, which targeted the costimulatory receptor OX40 (CD134), was an agonistic, fully human IgG2 monoclonal antibody. Intravenous ivuxolimab was administered to patients every 2 weeks at six dose levels: 0.01, 0.1, 0.3, 1.5, 3 and 10 mg/kg. Among the approximately 54 dose-escalation patients, about 19 had hepatocellular carcinoma, around 15 melanoma, 9 renal cell carcinoma and 9 head and neck cancer. A male proportion of about 79% and a mean age of about 60 years, ranging from roughly 20 to 80, were recorded for the dose-escalation cohort. Patients were allowed to have had prior anti-PD-1, anti-PD-L1 or anti-CTLA-4 therapy, and approximately 40% of the dose-escalation patients had been treated with checkpoint inhibitors. Partial responses occurred in three dose-escalation patients: two with cutaneous melanoma and one with hepatocellular carcinoma. Peripheral TCRbeta sequencing aimed to test whether ivuxolimab altered TCR sequence diversity and caused clonal T-cell expansion. The paper covers the monotherapy dose-escalation part of the phase I ivuxolimab trial, which included N of about 56 patients.

This clone has a handful of counts. Its antigen remains unidentified. No base quality information exists; no much larger clone differs at one position. Genomic DNA was isolated from the sorted cells so that the TCRbeta CDR3 region could be sequenced. TCRbeta CDR3 regions were sequenced using the immunoSEQ Assay. Here the immuneACCESS table is served through TCRdb, limited to in-frame sequences with V and J called. Missing clones are a known gap in these copies; in checked studies unresolved V genes cover under half, and the rest lacks a known reason. The sample yields roughly 23,000 clones; approximately 80% were counted once. The top ten clonotypes cover roughly 24% of the sample. Patients with autoimmune disease history or receiving systemic immunosuppression were excluded from the trial. Peripheral blood for TCR sequencing was collected from all dose cohorts at baseline, on cycle 4 day 1, and on cycle 7 day 1. Samples were obtained from an open-label, multicenter, first-in-human phase I dose-escalation trial of ivuxolimab. The trial enrolled adults with locally advanced or metastatic head and neck squamous cell, hepatocellular, melanoma or renal cell carcinoma. CD4+ and CD8+ T cells were sorted separately from peripheral blood before TCR sequencing.

Study-wide conclusions, independent of this receptor: Antigen specificity was not determined for the clonally expanded peripheral T cells. Partial responders in the 0.1-3.0 mg/kg groups had among the lowest normalized peripheral clonal expansion, especially among CD8+ T cells. After ivuxolimab, expanded clones were on average more numerous among CD8+ T cells than among CD4+ T cells. At doses of 0.1 to 3.0 mg/kg, clonal expansion of both CD4+ and CD8+ T cells in blood was seen between baseline and week 6. Low levels of normalized T-cell clonal expansion were also seen in some nonresponding patients.

The germline V gene (reference sequence) sets CDR1 to SGHAT and CDR2 to FQDESV. From V the trimming removes 5 bases and from J it removes 7 bases, while the gene matches leave 4 bases of the junction unaccounted for. The CDR3 numbers 14 residues from cysteine through phenylalanine. Only the CDR3 region is kept as DNA, spanning 42 bases read in frame from base 1. The chain joins TRBV11-1 to TRBJ1-6, and TRBD1 matches 8 of the central bases. The sequence came from an adult with an advanced solid tumor such as melanoma, head and neck, liver or kidney cancer. This specimen was CD4+ or CD8+ T cells sorted from blood, taken in a trial of the OX40 agonist ivuxolimab. The DNA sequence is TGTGCCAGCAGCCGGACAGGGAACAATTCACCCCTCCACTTT. This sequence encodes CASSRTGNNSPLHF.